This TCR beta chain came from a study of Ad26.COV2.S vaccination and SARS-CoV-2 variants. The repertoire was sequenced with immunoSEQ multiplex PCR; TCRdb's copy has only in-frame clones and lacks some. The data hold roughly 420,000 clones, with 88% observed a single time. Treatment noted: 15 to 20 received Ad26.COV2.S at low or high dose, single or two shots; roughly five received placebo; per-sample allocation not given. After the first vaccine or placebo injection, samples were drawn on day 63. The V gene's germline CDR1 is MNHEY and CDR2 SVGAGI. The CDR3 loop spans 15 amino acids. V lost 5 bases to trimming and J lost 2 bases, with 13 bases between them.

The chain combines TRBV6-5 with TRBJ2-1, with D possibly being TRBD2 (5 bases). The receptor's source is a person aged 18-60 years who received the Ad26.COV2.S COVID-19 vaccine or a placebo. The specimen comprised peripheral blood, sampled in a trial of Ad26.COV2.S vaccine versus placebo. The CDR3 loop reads CASSTSGITYNEQFF. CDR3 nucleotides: TGTGCCAGCAGTACATCCGGGATTACCTACAATGAGCAGTTCTTC.